This T cell receptor (beta chain) appears in the sequencing data of a study of cytomegalovirus exposure and HLA in healthy donors. Concerning this clone: At one end, the junction sequence differs from germline, possibly due to a read error.

Germline-derived CDR1 and CDR2 are SEHNR and FQNEAQ (reference sequence). CDR3 length equals 13 residues. The PCR ran on 60 Vbeta and 13 Jbeta primers. Assay used: immunoSEQ multiplex PCR; TCRdb lists only in-frame clones, some missing. This sample has under 200,000 clones, with over 70% found just once. The V gene is TRBV7-9, the J gene TRBJ1-1, with D possibly TRBD1 on 6 matching bases. The sequenced material came from PBMCs. The sequence was obtained from a middle-aged woman in good health and CMV-seropositive. Here the CDR3 reads CSSSLLGQSVAFF. CDR3 in DNA: TGTTCCAGCAGCTTACTGGGACAATCCGTGGCTTTCTTT. The entire variable domain, with the rest obtained from reference TRBV7-9 and TRBJ1-1, is as follows: DTGVSQNPRHKITKRGQNVTFRCDPISEHNRLYWYRQTLGQGPEFLTYFQNEAQLEKSRLLSDRFSAERPKGSFSTLEIQRTEQGDSAMYLCSSSLLGQSVAFFGQGTRLTVV.